Listed below are T cell receptor beta chains from one sample, sequenced in a study of cytomegalovirus exposure and HLA in healthy donors. Sequencing used immunoSEQ multiplex PCR; TCRdb keeps in-frame clones, though not all of them. The sample contains some 170,000 clones, 70% to 80% of which appear only once. Sequenced sample: PBMCs. The receptors here all came from a male donor in good health and CMV-seronegative. Each CDR3 is given with its conserved first and last residue. D genes are given only for firm matches. The size of a clone is reported for some rows only, either as once, few or many, or as a class for expanded clones.

>NA|15|TRBJ1-4|NA|TRBV6-1
CASSDMGGVNEKLFF
TGTGCCAGCAGTGATATGGGGGGGGTCAATGAAAAACTGTTTTTT
>NA|14|TRBJ2-1|once|TRBV27
CASSLWGDYNEQFF
TGTGCCAGCAGTTTATGGGGGGACTACAATGAGCAGTTCTTC
>NA|16|TRBJ2-7|NA|TRBV10-3
CAISESKGTTGSEQYF
TGTGCCATCAGTGAGTCGAAGGGGACAACAGGGAGCGAGCAGTACTTC
>NA|16|TRBJ1-3|NA|TRBV6-1
CASSGQVLLTGNTIYF
TGTGCCAGCAGTGGACAGGTCCTACTCACTGGAAACACCATATATTTT
>NA|15|TRBJ2-2|once|TRBV30
CAWSVTRYGSGELFF
TGTGCCTGGAGTGTAACGCGGTACGGGTCCGGGGAGCTGTTTTTT
>NA|17|TRBJ1-3|NA|TRBV7-9
CASSPPTGGPSGNTIYF
TGTGCCAGCAGCCCCCCGACAGGCGGACCCTCTGGAAACACCATATATTTT
>TRBD1|16|TRBJ1-3|once|TRBV9
CASSVTGTGIGNTIYF
TGTGCCAGCAGCGTGACCGGGACAGGGATTGGAAACACCATATATTTT
>NA|16|TRBJ1-3|NA|TRBV6-5
CASSYFYQGSGNTIYF
TGTGCCAGCAGTTACTTTTACCAGGGTTCTGGAAACACCATATATTTT
>NA|13|TRBJ1-2|NA|TRBV9
CASSVEGIYGYTF
TGTGCCAGCAGCGTAGAGGGGATCTATGGCTACACCTTC
>NA|15|TRBJ1-1|NA|TRBV6-5
CASSYSLTGNTEAFF
TGTGCCAGCAGTTACTCCCTGACAGGGAACACTGAAGCTTTCTTT
>NA|15|TRBJ2-7|NA|TRBV6-1
CASRPGHTSSYEQYF
TGTGCCAGCAGGCCCGGTCATACGAGCTCCTACGAGCAGTACTTC
>TRBD2|15|TRBJ2-1|NA|TRBV11-3
CASSSGREGGNEQFF
TGTGCCAGCAGCTCCGGGCGGGAGGGGGGCAATGAGCAGTTCTTC
>NA|13|TRBJ2-1|NA|TRBV2
CASSARPYNEQFF
TGTGCCAGCAGTGCGAGGCCATACAATGAGCAGTTCTTC
>TRBD1|15|TRBJ2-3|NA|TRBV6-4
CASSDRDRPTDTQYF
TGTGCCAGCAGTGACCGGGACAGGCCCACAGATACGCAGTATTTT
>TRBD1|13|TRBJ1-2|NA|TRBV30
CAWSTTGGQGYTF
TGTGCCTGGAGCACTACAGGGGGCCAGGGCTACACCTTC
>TRBD1|15|TRBJ1-2|NA|TRBV4-1
CASSHPGQGNYGYTF
TGCGCCAGCAGCCATCCGGGACAGGGGAACTATGGCTACACCTTC
>TRBD1|13|TRBJ2-7|NA|TRBV28
CASSPGQSYEQYF
TGTGCCAGTTCGCCGGGACAGTCTTACGAGCAGTACTTC
>TRBD1|15|TRBJ1-1|NA|TRBV4-2
CASSQDATGAVGAFF
TGTGCCAGCAGCCAAGATGCGACAGGGGCGGTTGGAGCTTTCTTT
>NA|15|TRBJ2-1|NA|TRBV7-3
CASSPGNGPYNEQFF
TGTGCCAGCAGCCCCGGGAACGGACCCTACAATGAGCAGTTCTTC
>NA|14|TRBJ2-3|NA|TRBV7-3
CASSSRGSTDTQYF
TGTGCCAGCAGTTCCCGAGGGAGCACAGATACGCAGTATTTT
>TRBD1|15|TRBJ1-6|NA|TRBV6-1
CASSEGGQGTSPLHF
TGTGCCAGCAGTGAAGGGGGACAGGGAACTTCACCCCTCCACTTT
>NA|15|TRBJ1-6|NA|TRBV6-1
CASRLTGQGRAPLHF
TGTGCCAGCAGGTTAACGGGGCAGGGGAGAGCACCCCTCCACTTT
>TRBD1|15|TRBJ1-1|NA|TRBV6-6
CASTPGGEQNTEAFF
TGTGCCAGCACCCCAGGGGGCGAACAGAACACTGAAGCTTTCTTT